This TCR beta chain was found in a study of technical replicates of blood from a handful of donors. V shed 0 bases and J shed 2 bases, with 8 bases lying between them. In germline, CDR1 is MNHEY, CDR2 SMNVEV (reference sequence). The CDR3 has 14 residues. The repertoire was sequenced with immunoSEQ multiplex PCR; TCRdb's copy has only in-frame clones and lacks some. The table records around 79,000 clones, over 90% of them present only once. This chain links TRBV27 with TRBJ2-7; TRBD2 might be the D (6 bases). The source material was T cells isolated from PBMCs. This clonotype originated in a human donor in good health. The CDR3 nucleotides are TGTGCCAGCAGTTTATCGCGGGGTCCCTACGAGCAGTACTTC. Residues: CASSLSRGPYEQYF.